The T cell receptor beta chain described here comes from a study of CD8 T cells in ankylosing spondylitis. Whole-study results and caveats: Reported data indicate significant enrichment of disease-linked clones within matched ankylosing spondylitis synovial fluid. Among TCR beta sequences, a motif of several highly homologous variants appeared characteristic of ankylosing spondylitis blood. Clones linked with disease were CD8+ and fairly uncommon in the peripheral blood.

Many counts were recorded for this clonotype. What it binds is not known. Scientists made TCR beta libraries using quantitative 5'-RACE with molecular barcodes. Via MiXCR, TCRdb re-called the 5' RACE reads, giving one row per CDR3 protein. The table includes 250,000 to 350,000 distinct CDR3 sequences, less than 10% detected once. CDR3 length equals 16 residues. J lost 7 bases, V lost 0 bases, and 10 bases had no gene match. Germline assignment: CDR1 SGHRS and CDR2 YFSETQ. The chain employs TRBV5-1 and TRBJ2-1, with 7 bases fitting TRBD2. The sequencing sample was made of blood, either unsorted or a sorted T cell fraction (not recorded which). The receptor was derived from a male donor with ankylosing spondylitis. DNA for the CDR3: TGCGCCAGCAGCTTGGTGGAAGCGGGGAATGGGAATGAGCAGTTCTTC. Amino acid sequence: CASSLVEAGNGNEQFF. The whole variable domain, filled in from reference TRBV5-1 and TRBJ2-1, reads KAGVTQTPRYLIKTRGQQVTLSCSPISGHRSVSWYQQTPGQGLQFLFEYFSETQRNKGNFPGRFSGRQFSNSRSEMNVSTLELGDSALYLCASSLVEAGNGNEQFFGPGTRLTVL.